This TCR beta chain was captured in a study of regulatory T cells in long-lasting Graves disease. Time point reported: newly diagnosed GD, antithyroid drugs for less than 3 months. PBMC RNA was the source of the TCR library. Both iRepertoire HTBI primers and Arm-PCR of CDR3 regions were used to build the TCR beta libraries. TCRdb reanalysed the multiplex PCR reads using MiXCR and keeps one entry per CDR3 protein. The sample consists of about 540,000 distinct CDR3 sequences, 13% of them appearing once. The same sample was also studied in work on T cells in Graves' hyperthyroidism and ophthalmopathy.

This clonotype was sampled from a young man with Graves disease. The source material was peripheral blood mononuclear cells (PBMCs), sampled at new diagnosis, from a patient treated with antithyroid drugs.

The CDR3 DNA reads as TGCAGTGCCTCCGTCTCCGCGAATGAAAAACTGTTTTTT. Protein product: CSASVSANEKLFF. The chain combines TRBV20-1 with TRBJ1-4; D not certain. Germline assignment: CDR1 DFQATT and CDR2 SNEGSKA (reference sequence). The CDR3 runs to 13 residues. Trimming cost V 6 bases and J 5 bases, with 13 bases left between them.